The 22 T cell receptor beta chains listed next were all sequenced from one sample in a study of blood T cell repertoires in COVID-19. TCRdb's table, derived via immunoSEQ multiplex PCR, lists solely in-frame clones and lacks some. The table shows about 200,000 clones, with 70% to 90% occurring only once. Source material: peripheral blood. The receptors shown here come from a man in his 60s with active or convalescent COVID-19.

V gene TRBV19 combines with J gene TRBJ2-1, with 9 positions matching TRBD2. J lost 7 bases, V lost 4 bases, and 11 bases had no gene match. Germline V gene sequence: CDR1 LNHDA, CDR2 SQIVND (reference sequence). CDR3 length equals 16 residues. Written as DNA, the CDR3 is TGTGCCAGTAGTAGCCCCGGGCTAGCGGGGTCGAATGAGCAGTTCTTC. This sequence encodes CASSSPGLAGSNEQFF.

Concerning this clone: Within the sample, other DNA sequences also encode this same CDR3. The chain is built from TRBV5-1 and TRBJ1-1; maybe TRBD1 (6 bases). Germline CDR1 SGHRS, CDR2 YFSETQ. V gave up 0 bases and J gave up 2 bases, with 8 bases separating them. The CDR3 is 14 amino acids. CDR3 residues: CASSLGTANTEAFF. The DNA for the CDR3 is TGCGCCAGCAGCTTGGGGACAGCAAACACTGAAGCTTTCTTT.

This chain links TRBV7-9 with TRBJ2-1, with 8 positions matching TRBD2. Germline-derived CDR1 and CDR2 are SEHNR and FQNEAQ (reference sequence). The CDR3 is 13 residues long. With V trimmed by 5 bases and J by 6 bases, 3 bases remained unmatched. The CDR3 protein is CASSREGVNEQFF. The CDR3 DNA reads as TGTGCCAGCAGCCGGGAGGGGGTCAATGAGCAGTTCTTC.

In its sample, this clone was seen once. The chain uses TRBV4-1 and TRBJ2-1; 9 bases agree with TRBD2. This CDR3 region has 17 residues. Germline CDR1 MGHRA, CDR2 YSYEKL. V was clipped by 4 bases and J by 0 bases; unmatched bases: 7. CDR3 nucleotide sequence: TGCGCCAGCAGCCGAGAAGGACTAGCGCCCTCCTACAATGAGCAGTTCTTC. Amino acid sequence: CASSREGLAPSYNEQFF.

The V call is TRBV25-1, the J call TRBJ1-2, with D maybe TRBD1 (6 bases). V lost 5 bases and J 8 bases, leaving 15 bases between the germline ends. This CDR3 is 13 amino acids long. Germline CDR1 is MGHDK and CDR2 is SYGVNS. CDR3 nucleotide sequence: TGTGCCAGCAGTCGGGACAATATCGGGGGCTACACCTTC. Translation: CASSRDNIGGYTF.

This clone was counted a few times. This sequence joins TRBV6-1 and TRBJ2-3; 10 bases match TRBD2. The trim removed 2 bases at V and 6 bases at J, leaving 8 bases unmatched. This CDR3 has 16 residues. In germline, CDR1 is MNHNS, CDR2 SASEGT. CDR3 region: CASSEWSSGGVDTQYF. The CDR3 DNA is TGTGCCAGCAGTGAATGGTCTAGCGGGGGAGTGGATACGCAGTATTTT.

On this clone itself: This same CDR3 is encoded by further DNA sequences in the sample. This rearrangement joins TRBV5-1 to TRBJ2-2; D possibly corresponds to TRBD1 (6 bases). This CDR3 has 15 amino acids. The germline V and J ends were trimmed by 0 bases and 1 base, with 7 bases remaining between them. From germline, CDR1 is SGHRS and CDR2 YFSETQ. The CDR3 nucleotides are TGCGCCAGCAGCTTGGGGACAGTGAACACCGGGGAGCTGTTTTTT. Amino acids: CASSLGTVNTGELFF. The full variable domain, in which reference TRBV5-1 and TRBJ2-2 provide the parts outside the CDR3, is KAGVTQTPRYLIKTRGQQVTLSCSPISGHRSVSWYQQTPGQGLQFLFEYFSETQRNKGNFPGRFSGRQFSNSRSEMNVSTLELGDSALYLCASSLGTVNTGELFFGEGSRLTVL.

The V and J genes are TRBV5-1 and TRBJ1-6, with D possibly TRBD1 on 5 matching bases. Per germline, CDR1 SGHRS and CDR2 YFSETQ. CDR3 length: 15 residues. Trimming cost V 4 bases and J 7 bases, with 15 bases left between them. The CDR3 bases are TGCGCCAGCAGCCTAAGTGGGGGAGGAAATTCACCCCTCCACTTT. It specifies CASSLSGGGNSPLHF.

This chain connects TRBV18 to TRBJ2-5; 8 positions match TRBD1. From germline, CDR1 is KGHSH and CDR2 LQKENI. The J segment lost 3 bases and the V segment lost 5 bases, leaving 8 bases of the junction unmatched. This CDR3 is 15 amino acids long. CDR3 in DNA: TGTGCCAGCTCAAGACCCGGGACAGGCGAAGAGACCCAGTACTTC. It specifies CASSRPGTGEETQYF.

This rearrangement joins TRBV7-2 to TRBJ2-3; 11 bases fit TRBD2. This CDR3 region has 18 residues. Trimming cost V 6 bases and J 5 bases; bases outside gene matches: 16. Germline V gene lookup returns CDR1 SGHTA and CDR2 FQGNSA. The CDR3 sequence is CASSRYGILAGAQDTQYF. The CDR3 DNA sequence: TGTGCCAGCAGTCGATATGGGATACTAGCGGGGGCGCAAGATACGCAGTATTTT.

This clone was seen repeatedly, ten times or more. This sequence joins TRBV5-5 and TRBJ2-7, with TRBD2 identical over 8 bases. The CDR3 totals 14 residues. The V segment lost 4 bases and the J segment 2 bases; nucleotides outside the gene matches: 5. Germline V gives CDR1 SGHKS, CDR2 YYEKEE (reference sequence). CDR3 sequence reads: CASSSTSGAYEQYF. CDR3 nucleotides: TGTGCCAGCAGCAGTACTAGCGGAGCCTACGAGCAGTACTTC.

The chain recombines TRBV6-5 with TRBJ1-3, with 7 bases fitting TRBD1. Trimming removed 0 bases from V and 0 bases from J; junction bases left unmatched: 2. The CDR3 runs to 16 residues. Germline CDR1 is MNHEY and CDR2 is SVGAGI. Here the CDR3 DNA reads TGTGCCAGCAGTTACTCGGGACAGAACTCTGGAAACACCATATATTTT. The encoded protein is CASSYSGQNSGNTIYF.

This rearrangement joins TRBV3-1 (or the pseudogene TRBV3-2) to TRBJ1-2, with D perhaps TRBD1 (6 bases). The germline V and J ends were trimmed by 4 bases and 2 bases, with 11 bases remaining between them. Germline loops: CDR1 LGHDT, CDR2 YNNKEL (reference sequence). The CDR3 covers 14 residues. This CDR3 is CASSRWTDNYGYTF. The DNA of the CDR3 is TGTGCCAGCAGCCGATGGACAGACAACTATGGCTACACCTTC.

The genes are TRBV7-9 and TRBJ2-7; D perhaps matches TRBD2 (6 bases). The germline V and J ends were trimmed by 5 bases and 4 bases, with 15 bases remaining between them. Germline lookup yields CDR1 SEHNR and CDR2 FQNEAQ (reference sequence). CDR3 length equals 14 residues. The CDR3 coding sequence is TGTGCCAGCAGCACTCCCTCGCGGGGATACGAGCAGTACTTC. Residues: CASSTPSRGYEQYF.

The V gene is TRBV6-4, the J gene TRBJ1-2, with a possible D match to TRBD1 (5 bases). This CDR3 has 16 amino acids. Germline CDR1 and CDR2: MRHNA and SNTAGT. V was clipped by 2 bases and J by 4 bases, with 17 bases between them. In DNA form, the CDR3 reads TGTGCCAGCAGTGACGTTATAGTGACAGAACCCTATGGCTACACCTTC. Protein product: CASSDVIVTEPYGYTF.

The V call is TRBV6-5, the J call TRBJ1-1; D is uncertain. Deletions cut 2 bases from V and 6 bases from J, with 7 bases between. CDR3 length equals 12 residues. CDR1 is MNHEY, CDR2 SVGAGI, per germline. CDR3 in amino acids: CASSYKGAEAFF. As DNA, the CDR3 is TGTGCCAGCAGTTACAAGGGAGCTGAAGCTTTCTTT.

Concerning this clone: Other DNA sequences within the sample encode an identical CDR3. The CDR3 here is CASSISGPGLGDTQYF. The CDR3 DNA sequence: TGTGCCAGTAGTATCTCCGGCCCAGGGCTGGGAGATACGCAGTATTTT. This chain uses TRBV19 with TRBJ2-3, with D possibly TRBD1 on 5 matching bases. CDR1 LNHDA and CDR2 SQIVND come from the germline V gene (reference sequence). V was trimmed by 3 bases and J by 5 bases, leaving 18 bases between them. The CDR3 extends over 16 amino acids.

This clone was counted once. CDR3 DNA: TGTGCCAGTAGTAGGGGACAGGCAAGCAATCAGCCCCAGCATTTT. Its protein product is CASSRGQASNQPQHF. V gene TRBV19 combines with J gene TRBJ1-5; the match to TRBD1 covers 8 bases. Germline trimming cut 4 bases from V and 1 base from J; bases unmatched to any gene: 3. The CDR3 has 15 amino acids. CDR1 and CDR2 from the germline V gene are LNHDA and SQIVND (reference sequence).

This chain links TRBV10-3 with TRBJ2-5, with TRBD1 as a possible D gene (5 bases). CDR3 length equals 15 residues. Trimming left V 6 bases short and J 1 base short, with 15 bases between. Germline CDR1 reads ENHRY; CDR2 reads SYGVKD. Written as DNA, the CDR3 is TGTGCCATCAGGGAGACCCAGGGTAGCCAAGAGACCCAGTACTTC. Its translation is CAIRETQGSQETQYF.

The chain couples TRBV27 to TRBJ1-6; possibly TRBD1 for D (6 bases). This CDR3 spans 16 amino acids. Per the germline V gene, CDR1 is MNHEY and CDR2 is SMNVEV (reference sequence). Deletions cut 5 bases from V and 6 bases from J, with 17 bases between. CDR3 nucleotides: TGTGCCAGCAGTCTCGGTTGGGGGGGGCGTAATTCACCCCTCCACTTT. This codes for CASSLGWGGRNSPLHF.

In the case of this clone: This sample includes further DNA sequences coding for the same CDR3. This chain uses TRBV4-2 with TRBJ1-1; D may be TRBD1 (5 bases). V lost 3 bases to trimming and J lost 1 base, with 9 bases between them. The length of the CDR3 is 14 residues. The germline V gene encodes CDR1 LGHNA and CDR2 YNFKEQ. This chain's CDR3 is CASSHLDRNTEAFF. The CDR3 nucleotides read TGTGCCAGCAGCCACCTCGACAGGAACACTGAAGCTTTCTTT.

The chain links TRBV15 to TRBJ2-5, with 9 positions matching TRBD2. Germline-derived CDR1 and CDR2 are LNHNV and YYDKDF (reference sequence). The CDR3 runs 17 residues. V shed 2 bases, J shed 5 bases, and the junction held 12 bases outside the gene matches. The CDR3 spells CATSRSAPGAGGETQYF. In nucleotides, the CDR3 is TGTGCCACCAGCAGATCCGCCCCCGGGGCGGGGGGGGAGACCCAGTACTTC.